Here is one TCR beta chain with its context. The sample originates from a study of blood T cell repertoires in COVID-19. The CDR3 has 14 amino acids. V shed 6 bases and J 7 bases; nucleotides not matched to a gene: 5. The germline gives CDR1 SNHLY, CDR2 FYNNEI. Generated by immunoSEQ multiplex PCR, the TCRdb table keeps only in-frame clones and is missing some. In the table there are fewer than 40,000 clones, 70% to 90% of which are singletons. Sequenced sample: peripheral blood. J is TRBJ1-4 and V is TRBV2; TRBD1 aligns across 10 bases. This TCR came from a man of 80 years or more with active COVID-19. This CDR3 reads CASRGTGVGEKLFF. In nucleotides, the CDR3 is TGTGCCAGCAGGGGGACAGGGGTGGGTGAAAAACTGTTTTTT.